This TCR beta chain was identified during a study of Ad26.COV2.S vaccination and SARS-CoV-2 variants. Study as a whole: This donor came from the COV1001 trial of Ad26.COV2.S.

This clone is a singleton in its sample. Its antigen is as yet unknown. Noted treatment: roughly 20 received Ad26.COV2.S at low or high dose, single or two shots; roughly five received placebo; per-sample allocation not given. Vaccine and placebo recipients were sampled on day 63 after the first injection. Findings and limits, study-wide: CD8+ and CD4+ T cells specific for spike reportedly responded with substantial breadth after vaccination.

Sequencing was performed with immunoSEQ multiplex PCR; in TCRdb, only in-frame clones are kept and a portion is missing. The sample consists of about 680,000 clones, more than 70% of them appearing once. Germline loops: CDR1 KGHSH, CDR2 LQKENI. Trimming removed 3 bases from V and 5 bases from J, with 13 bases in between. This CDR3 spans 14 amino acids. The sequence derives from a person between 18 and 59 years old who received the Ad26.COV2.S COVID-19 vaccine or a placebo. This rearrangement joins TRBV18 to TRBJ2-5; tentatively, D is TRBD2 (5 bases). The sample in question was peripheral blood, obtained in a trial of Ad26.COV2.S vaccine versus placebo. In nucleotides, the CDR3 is TGTGCCAGCTCACCGCGGGTGGCCTCGGAGACCCAGTACTTC. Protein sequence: CASSPRVASETQYF.